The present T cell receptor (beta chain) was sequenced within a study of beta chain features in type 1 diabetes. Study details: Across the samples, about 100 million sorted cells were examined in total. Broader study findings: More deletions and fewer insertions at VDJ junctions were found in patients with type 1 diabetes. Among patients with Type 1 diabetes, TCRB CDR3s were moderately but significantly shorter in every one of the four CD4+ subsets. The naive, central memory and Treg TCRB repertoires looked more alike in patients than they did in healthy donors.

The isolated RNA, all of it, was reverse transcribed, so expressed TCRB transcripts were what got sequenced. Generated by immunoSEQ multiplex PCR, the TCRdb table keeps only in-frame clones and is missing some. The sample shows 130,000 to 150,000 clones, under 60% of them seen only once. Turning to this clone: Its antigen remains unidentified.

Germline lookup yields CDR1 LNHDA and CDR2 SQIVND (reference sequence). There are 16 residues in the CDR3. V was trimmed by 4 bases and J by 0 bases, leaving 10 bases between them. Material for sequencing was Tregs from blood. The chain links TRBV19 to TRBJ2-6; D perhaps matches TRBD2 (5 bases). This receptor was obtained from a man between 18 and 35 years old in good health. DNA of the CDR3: TGTGCCAGTAGTAAGAGGCGGGTCTCTGGGGCCAACGTCCTGACTTTC. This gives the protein CASSKRRVSGANVLTF.